Sequencing of this TCR beta chain was carried out in a study of T cell changes during pregnancy in multiple sclerosis. This clone was seen only once. The CDR3 consists of 13 residues. The V segment lost 2 bases and the J segment 5 bases; nucleotides outside the gene matches: 2. Germline V gives CDR1 MNHNY, CDR2 SVGAGI (reference sequence). Data came from immunoSEQ multiplex PCR; TCRdb stores just in-frame clones and leaves some out. This table has about 40,000 clones, about 92% appearing once. The clonotype was recovered from a female donor with multiple sclerosis, enrolled in a pregnancy study. Here the sequenced sample was CD4+ T cells from peripheral blood mononuclear cells, taken in the third trimester of pregnancy. J is TRBJ2-5 and V is TRBV6-6, with 7 bases identical to TRBD1. The CDR3 spells CASSYKDRETQYF. The CDR3 DNA is TGTGCCAGCAGTTACAAGGACAGGGAGACCCAGTACTTC.